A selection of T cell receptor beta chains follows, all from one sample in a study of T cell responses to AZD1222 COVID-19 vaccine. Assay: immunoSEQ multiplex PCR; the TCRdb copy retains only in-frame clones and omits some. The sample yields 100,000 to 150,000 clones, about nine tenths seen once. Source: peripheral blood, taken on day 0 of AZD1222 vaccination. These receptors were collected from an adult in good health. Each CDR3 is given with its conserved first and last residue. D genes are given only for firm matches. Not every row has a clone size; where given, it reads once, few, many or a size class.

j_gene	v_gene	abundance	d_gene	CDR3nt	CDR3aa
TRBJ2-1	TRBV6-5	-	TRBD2	TGTGCCAGCAGTCCCGGGTCTAGCGGGAGGAATGAGCAGTTCTTC	CASSPGSSGRNEQFF
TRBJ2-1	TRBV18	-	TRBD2	TGTGCCAGCTCACCACCCCTAGCGGGAGGGCCAATTTTCGGGCAGTTCTTC	CASSPPLAGGPIFGQFF
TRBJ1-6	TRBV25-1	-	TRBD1	TGTGCCGCTTCAAGGGGGCGGGGTAAGGATAATTCACCCCTCCACTTT	CAASRGRGKDNSPLHF
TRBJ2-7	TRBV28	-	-	TGTGCCAGCACACCATCTAGAGGCCGGTACGAGCAGTACTTC	CASTPSRGRYEQYF
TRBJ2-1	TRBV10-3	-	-	TGTGCCATCAGTACCCAGATCCAGTACAATGAGCAGTTCTTC	CAISTQIQYNEQFF
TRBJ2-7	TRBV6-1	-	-	TGTGCCAGCAGGACCGGGATCTCCGCACCCGAGCAGTACTTC	CASRTGISAPEQYF
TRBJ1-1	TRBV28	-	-	TGTGCCAGCAGTTTAGGTAGGACTGAAGCTTTCTTT	CASSLGRTEAFF
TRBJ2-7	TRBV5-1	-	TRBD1	TGCGCCAGCAGCTATACAGGGGACTACGAGCAGTACTTC	CASSYTGDYEQYF
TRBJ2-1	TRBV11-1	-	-	TGTGCCAGCAGCGCCGACAGCTACAATGAGCAGTTCTTC	CASSADSYNEQFF
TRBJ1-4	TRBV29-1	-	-	TGCAGCGCCTTAGTCCAGACTAGGGAAAAACTGTTTTTT	CSALVQTREKLFF
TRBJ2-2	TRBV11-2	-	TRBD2	TGTGCCAGCAGCTCCCTAACGGGGGGTAACACCGGGGAGCTGTTTTTT	CASSSLTGGNTGELFF
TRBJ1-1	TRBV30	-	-	TGTGCCTGGAGTGAACCGGGCACTGAAGCTTTCTTT	CAWSEPGTEAFF
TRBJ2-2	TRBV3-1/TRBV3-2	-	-	TGTGCCAGCAGCGTTCGGGGGTACACCGGGGAGCTGTTTTTT	CASSVRGYTGELFF
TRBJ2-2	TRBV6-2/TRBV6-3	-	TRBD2	TGTGCCAGCAGTCCGGGGACTAGCGGGAGCCACACCGGGGAGCTGTTTTTT	CASSPGTSGSHTGELFF
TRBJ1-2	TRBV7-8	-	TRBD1	TGTGCCAGCAGCCTGAACCGGGACAGGGGGCTCTTGGGCTACACCTTC	CASSLNRDRGLLGYTF
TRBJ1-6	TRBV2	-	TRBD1	TGTGCCAGCAAGGGACAGCCAGATAATTCACCCCTCCACTTT	CASKGQPDNSPLHF
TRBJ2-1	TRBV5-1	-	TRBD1	TGCGCCAGCAGCTTGTCAGGGGGCTACAATGAGCAGTTCTTC	CASSLSGGYNEQFF
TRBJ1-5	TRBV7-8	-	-	TGTGCCAGCAGCTTAGAGGGTAGCAATCAGCCCCAGCATTTT	CASSLEGSNQPQHF
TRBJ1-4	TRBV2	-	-	TGTGCCAGCAGTGTCGTACACGGTGAAAAACTGTTTTTT	CASSVVHGEKLFF
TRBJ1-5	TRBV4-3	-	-	TGCGCCAGCAGCCAAGAAAGGGGCAATCAGCCCCAGCATTTT	CASSQERGNQPQHF
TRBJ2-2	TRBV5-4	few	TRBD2	TGTGCCAGCAGCTTAGCGGGAGGGCCGAATTTGGGCACCGGGGAGCTGTTTTTT	CASSLAGGPNLGTGELFF
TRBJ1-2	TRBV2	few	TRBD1	TGTGCCAGCAGAACGGGGACAGCTTATGGCTACACCTTC	CASRTGTAYGYTF
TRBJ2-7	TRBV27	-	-	TGTGCCAGCAGTTCCAGCCTAGGCTACGAGCAGTACTTC	CASSSSLGYEQYF
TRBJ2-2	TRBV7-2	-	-	TGTGCCAGCAGCTACCGTTCGGTGATGAACACCGGGGAGCTGTTTTTT	CASSYRSVMNTGELFF
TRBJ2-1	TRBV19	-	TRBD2	TGTGCCAGTAGTTTGCTAGCGGGAGGGATTGGTGAGCAGTTCTTC	CASSLLAGGIGEQFF
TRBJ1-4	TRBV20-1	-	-	TGCAGTGCTAGTACAGGAAGTGAAAAACTGTTTTTT	CSASTGSEKLFF
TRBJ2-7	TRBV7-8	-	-	TGTGCCAGCAGCTTAGCGAGGACTATATACGAGCAGTACTTC	CASSLARTIYEQYF
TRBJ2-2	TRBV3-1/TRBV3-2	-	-	TGTGCCAGCAGCCAGGGCGCCGGGGAGCTGTTTTTT	CASSQGAGELFF
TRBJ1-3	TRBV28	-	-	TGTGCCAGCACCGACAGTAGCTCTGGAAACACCATATATTTT	CASTDSSSGNTIYF
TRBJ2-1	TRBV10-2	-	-	TGCGCCAGCGAGGACGGGCCCCCTGGCAATGAGCAGTTCTTC	CASEDGPPGNEQFF
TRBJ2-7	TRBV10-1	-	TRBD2	TGCGCCAGCAGTGCGGGAGGCGCTCCCTACGAGCAGTACTTC	CASSAGGAPYEQYF
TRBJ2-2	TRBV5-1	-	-	TGCGCCAGCAGCTTGGACGGGAACACCGGGGAGCTGTTTTTT	CASSLDGNTGELFF
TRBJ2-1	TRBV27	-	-	TGTGCCAGCAGTCTACGGGACGGCTCCTACAATGAGCAGTTCTTC	CASSLRDGSYNEQFF
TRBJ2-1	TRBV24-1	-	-	TGTGCCACCAGTGATGGTAGGGGGAATGAGCAGTTCTTC	CATSDGRGNEQFF
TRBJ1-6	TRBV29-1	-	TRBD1	TGCAGCGTAAGGGACAGGGTTGATTCACCCCTCCACTTT	CSVRDRVDSPLHF
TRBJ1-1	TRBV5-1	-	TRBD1	TGCGCCAGCAGCTCCGGGGACAGGGGGGACACTGAAGCTTTCTTT	CASSSGDRGDTEAFF
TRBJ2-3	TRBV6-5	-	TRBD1	TGTGCCACCTCGGACAGGTTGACAGATACGCAGTATTTT	CATSDRLTDTQYF